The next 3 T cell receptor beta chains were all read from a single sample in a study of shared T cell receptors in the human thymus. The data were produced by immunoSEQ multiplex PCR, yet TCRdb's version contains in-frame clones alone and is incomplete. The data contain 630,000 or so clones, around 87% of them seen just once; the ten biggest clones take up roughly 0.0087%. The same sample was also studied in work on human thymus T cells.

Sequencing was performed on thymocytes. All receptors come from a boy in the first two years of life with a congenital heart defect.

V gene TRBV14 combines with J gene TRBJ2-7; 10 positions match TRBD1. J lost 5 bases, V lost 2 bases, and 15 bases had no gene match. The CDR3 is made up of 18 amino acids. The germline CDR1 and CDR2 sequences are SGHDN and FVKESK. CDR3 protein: CASSQLLSAGTGDDEQYF. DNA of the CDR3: TGTGCCAGCAGCCAACTCCTATCGGCCGGGACAGGGGACGACGAGCAGTACTTC.

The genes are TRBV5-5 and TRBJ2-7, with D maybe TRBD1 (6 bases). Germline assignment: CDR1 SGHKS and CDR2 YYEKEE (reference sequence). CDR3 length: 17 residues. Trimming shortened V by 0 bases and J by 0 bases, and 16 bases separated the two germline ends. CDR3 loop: CASSLGLGALSSYEQYF. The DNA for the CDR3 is TGTGCCAGCAGCTTGGGTTTGGGGGCCCTAAGCTCCTACGAGCAGTACTTC.

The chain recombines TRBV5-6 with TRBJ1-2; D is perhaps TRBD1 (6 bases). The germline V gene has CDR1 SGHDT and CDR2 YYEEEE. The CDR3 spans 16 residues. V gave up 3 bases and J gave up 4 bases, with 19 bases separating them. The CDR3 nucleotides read TGTGCCAGCAGCTGCGACAGGTTACCTACCCCCTATGGCTACACCTTC. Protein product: CASSCDRLPTPYGYTF.